This is a list of T cell receptor beta chains from one sample in a study of T-cell reconstitution after alpha-beta-depleted transplantation in children. In TCRdb, the PCR reads were re-called with MiXCR into one record per CDR3 protein. This sample carries around 210,000 distinct CDR3 sequences, approximately 7% of them seen once, and the ten largest clones take 5.5%. This material consisted of PBMCs, taken before TCRalphabeta/CD19-depleted stem cell transplant. The receptor set was obtained from a boy aged 2-15 years with acute lymphoblastic leukemia, due to receive a stem cell transplant. Each CDR3 is given without its conserved first and last residue. Each record gives: V gene, CDR3 protein.

>TRBV20-1
SARDRGTATDTQY
>TRBV4-3
ASSQEWKGAGANYGYT
>TRBV7-9
ASSWASGGWNTGELF
>TRBV5-1
ASSLSASASYEQY
>TRBV7-2
ASSATSGGPKETQY
>TRBV6-2/TRBV6-3
ASGTSGNYEQY
>TRBV27
ASSSGAQDTQY
>TRBV12-3/TRBV12-4
ASRQGPNSNQPQH
>TRBV4-3
ASSQDGVGEAF
>TRBV14
ASSRPRARTNEKLF
>TRBV7-2
ASSLTTGTKNIQY
>TRBV7-9
ASSSRDSNNEQF
>TRBV9
ASSPSIGEETQY
>TRBV10-3
AISERVAETYNEQF
>TRBV28
ASPPRQGWGYNEQF
>TRBV20-1
SALENEKLF
>TRBV5-1
ASSLGQDTDTQY
>TRBV11-2
ASTGGRDPVGEQF
>TRBV6-2/TRBV6-3
ASRPGTSGGAILSGELF
>TRBV11-2
ASSHRGRGPYNEQF